This T cell receptor beta chain is drawn from a study of immune evolution from preneoplasia to lung adenocarcinoma. The CDR3 is 14 amino acids. Between the trimmed V and J ends, which lost 0 bases and 5 bases, there was a span of 11 bases. Per germline, CDR1 SGHNT and CDR2 YYREEE (reference sequence). Method: immunoSEQ multiplex PCR; TCRdb's copy keeps in-frame clones and lacks some. The data show roughly 7,900 clones, just under 80% seen once. The sample comprised FFPE adjacent normal lung tissue. This clonotype originated in a person aged 70 to 80 with lung adenocarcinoma. V and J are TRBV5-4 and TRBJ2-5, with D perhaps matching TRBD2 (5 bases). The CDR3 loop reads CASSLAGVQETQYF. The CDR3 region has the DNA TGTGCCAGCAGCTTGGCCGGGGTACAGGAGACCCAGTACTTC.